The 5 T cell receptor beta chains given below trace back to one sample, sequenced in a study of CD8 T cells in Susac syndrome. cDNA came from roughly 0.53 to 1 ug RNA primed by random hexamers. TCRdb re-called the immunoSEQ multiplex PCR reads through MiXCR, storing one row per CDR3 protein. The data hold under 150,000 distinct CDR3 sequences, with around nine tenths observed a single time. The sample comprised CD8+ T cells from PBMCs. These receptors were obtained from a human donor with multiple sclerosis.

This chain joins TRBV28 and TRBJ2-2; 10 nucleotides match TRBD1. V lost 6 bases, J lost 6 bases, and 4 bases stayed unmatched. Germline V gene lookup returns CDR1 MDHEN and CDR2 SYDVKM. CDR3 length equals 14 residues. CDR3 bases: TGTGCCAGCAGCCCCGACAGGGGGCCCGGGGAGCTGTTTTTT. This translates into CASSPDRGPGELFF.

CDR3 DNA: TGTGCCAGCAGCGAGCCGGGACAGGGGGCGAATAGTGAGCAGTTCTTC. Translation: CASSEPGQGANSEQFF. The rearrangement joins TRBV9 to TRBJ2-1, with 12 bases identical to TRBD1. Germline CDR1 is SGDLS and CDR2 is YYNGEE. CDR3 length: 16 amino acids. The trim removed 3 bases at V and 9 bases at J, leaving 10 bases unmatched.

The chain joins TRBV27 to TRBJ1-1; no clear D. Germline-derived CDR1 and CDR2 are MNHEY and SMNVEV (reference sequence). The V end lost 7 bases, the J end lost 3 bases, and 15 bases lay between the germline ends. This CDR3 has 14 residues. The CDR3 here is CASTPGKGYTEAFF. CDR3 nucleotides: TGTGCCAGCACCCCCGGGAAGGGCTACACTGAAGCTTTCTTT.

This clonotype was seen just once. The CDR3 spells CASSTGLALRVDTQYF. The DNA of the CDR3 is TGTGCCAGCAGTACCGGACTAGCCCTAAGGGTGGATACGCAGTATTTT. V is TRBV27 and J is TRBJ2-3, with 8 bases identical to TRBD2. J gave up 6 bases and V 5 bases, and 13 bases lay outside the gene matches. The CDR3 has 16 amino acids. The V gene's germline CDR1 is MNHEY and CDR2 SMNVEV (reference sequence).

This CDR3 is CASSPWAQDEQFF. The CDR3 DNA sequence: TGTGCCAGTAGCCCGTGGGCCCAGGATGAGCAGTTCTTC. The chain recombines TRBV9 with TRBJ2-1; D gene unclear. The germline V gene encodes CDR1 SGDLS and CDR2 YYNGEE. The V end lost 8 bases, the J end lost 8 bases, and 17 bases lay between the germline ends. The CDR3 is 13 amino acids.